The clone carrying this T cell receptor beta chain was picked up many times. The sample comes from a study of human T cells and chemical hapten exposure. The wider study: Across samples, TCR yields varied, mostly owing to small differences in pooled library volumes.

Time point: healthy volunteer bleed at 6 weeks. From whole blood left unfractionated, total RNA was extracted. Trimming at V came to 5 bases and at J to 4 bases, leaving 10 bases not matched to a gene. The CDR3 length is 16 residues. CDR1 is SEHNR and CDR2 is FQNEAQ in the germline V gene (reference sequence). Individual cDNA molecules each carried unique molecular identifiers attached by the library. TCRdb used MiXCR to reprocess the RACE reads, holding one entry per CDR3 protein. The table records more than 60,000 distinct CDR3 sequences, over 7% of them present only once. The TCR originated in a male donor in good health. Some clones in this sample may be carry-over from other donors' samples. V is TRBV7-9 and J is TRBJ2-1; 8 bases are shared with TRBD1. Sequencing input: whole blood. The CDR3 reads CASSPSRDRRYNEQFF. The CDR3 DNA follows: TGTGCCAGCAGCCCAAGCCGGGACAGGAGATACAATGAGCAGTTCTTC.